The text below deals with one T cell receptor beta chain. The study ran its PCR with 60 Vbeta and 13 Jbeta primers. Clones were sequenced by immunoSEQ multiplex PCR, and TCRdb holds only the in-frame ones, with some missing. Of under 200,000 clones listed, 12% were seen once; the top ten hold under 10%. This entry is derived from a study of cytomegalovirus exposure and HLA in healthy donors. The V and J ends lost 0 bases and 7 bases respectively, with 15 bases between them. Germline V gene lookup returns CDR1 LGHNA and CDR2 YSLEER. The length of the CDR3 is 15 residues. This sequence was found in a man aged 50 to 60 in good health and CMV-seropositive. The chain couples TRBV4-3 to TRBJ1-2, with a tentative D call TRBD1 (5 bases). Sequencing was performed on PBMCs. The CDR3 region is CASSQDPGGEVGYTF. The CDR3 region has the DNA TGCGCCAGCAGCCAAGATCCGGGGGGGGAAGTTGGCTACACCTTC.